The 8 T cell receptor beta chains given below trace back to one sample, sequenced in a study of shared clonotypes between healthy human individuals. Assay: immunoSEQ multiplex PCR; the TCRdb copy retains only in-frame clones and omits some. Among millions of clones listed, about 92% were seen once. The source material was naive CD4+ T cells sorted from blood. This sample's subset: CD45RA+ positively selected. These receptors were taken from a man aged 18-30 years in good health.

The genes are TRBV11-2 and TRBJ2-7, with D perhaps matching TRBD1 (6 bases). Per the germline V gene, CDR1 is SGHAT and CDR2 is FQNNGV. The CDR3 sequence is 15 residues long. V lost 2 bases to trimming and J lost 2 bases, with 13 bases between them. The CDR3 DNA is TGTGCCAGCAGCTTACAATCACAGGGAACCTACGAGCAGTACTTC. It is translated as CASSLQSQGTYEQYF. Full variable domain (remainder filled in from reference TRBV11-2 and TRBJ2-7): EAGVAQSPRYKIIEKRQSVAFWCNPISGHATLYWYQQILGQGPKLLIQFQNNGVVDDSQLPKDRFSAERLKGVDSTLKIQPAKLEDSAVYLCASSLQSQGTYEQYFGPGTRLTVT.

The rearrangement joins TRBV6-5 to TRBJ2-7; 11 nucleotides agree with TRBD2. Germline values: CDR1 MNHEY, CDR2 SVGAGI. The CDR3 length is 15 residues. Trimming took 6 bases from V and 1 from J; bases not matched to a gene: 5. Here the CDR3 reads CASRPTSGASYEQYF. In DNA, the CDR3 is TGTGCCAGCAGGCCGACTAGCGGGGCATCCTACGAGCAGTACTTC.

This clone was seen just once. This chain links TRBV4-1 with TRBJ2-5, with TRBD2 identical over 7 bases. After removal of 2 bases from V and 4 bases from J, the junction contained 7 bases not matched to a gene. CDR1 is MGHRA, CDR2 YSYEKL, per germline. The CDR3 has 15 residues. The CDR3, as DNA: TGCGCCAGCAGCCAAAGGGAGGGTCTAAGAGAGACCCAGTACTTC. Translation gives CASSQREGLRETQYF.

The chain joins TRBV30 to TRBJ1-6; TRBD1 is a possible D gene (6 bases). V was clipped by 8 bases and J by 5 bases, with 10 bases between them. The CDR3 has 12 residues. Germline CDR1 reads GTSNPN; CDR2 reads SVGIG (reference sequence). CDR3 protein: CASYRDNSPLHF. The CDR3 DNA is TGTGCCAGCTACAGGGATAATTCACCCCTCCACTTT. The variable domain in full, completed from reference TRBV30 and TRBJ1-6, reads SQTIHQWPATLVQPVGSPLSLECTVEGTSNPNLYWYRQAAGRGLQLLFYSVGIGQISSEVPQNLSASRPQDRQFILSSKKLLLSDSGFYLCASYRDNSPLHFGNGTRLTVT.

The rearrangement joins TRBV7-7 to TRBJ2-3; the match to TRBD2 covers 7 bases. CDR3 length: 14 amino acids. Looked up from germline, CDR1 is SSHAT and CDR2 is FNYEAQ (reference sequence). In nucleotides, the CDR3 is TGTGCTAGCGCCGCTACTAGCGGCACAGATACGCAGTATTTT. As protein: CASAATSGTDTQYF.

The rearrangement joins TRBV5-1 to TRBJ2-2, with D possibly TRBD2 on 6 matching bases. Trimming stripped 1 base from V and 4 bases from J, with 14 bases between. The germline V gene has CDR1 SGHRS and CDR2 YFSETQ. The CDR3 runs 16 residues. This chain's CDR3 is CASSLSAGRSTGELFF. The CDR3 DNA reads as TGCGCCAGCAGCTTGTCGGCAGGGAGGAGCACCGGGGAGCTGTTTTTT. The full variable domain, in which reference TRBV5-1 and TRBJ2-2 provide the parts outside the CDR3, is KAGVTQTPRYLIKTRGQQVTLSCSPISGHRSVSWYQQTPGQGLQFLFEYFSETQRNKGNFPGRFSGRQFSNSRSEMNVSTLELGDSALYLCASSLSAGRSTGELFFGEGSRLTVL.

The V call is TRBV5-4, the J call TRBJ1-4; D possibly corresponds to TRBD1 (6 bases). This CDR3 has 15 residues. Germline V gene sequence: CDR1 SGHNT, CDR2 YYREEE (reference sequence). V lost 4 bases, J lost 3 bases, and 13 bases lay in between. This CDR3 is CASSVKGGANEKLFF. CDR3 DNA: TGTGCCAGCAGCGTGAAGGGGGGTGCTAATGAAAAACTGTTTTTT.

The rearrangement uses TRBV9 and TRBJ1-3; D call uncertain. V was pared by 1 base and J by 0 bases, with 11 bases between. CDR3 length: 16 residues. CDR1 SGDLS and CDR2 YYNGEE come from the germline V gene. The CDR3 sequence: CASSVTPTGSGNTIYF. DNA for the CDR3: TGTGCCAGCAGCGTAACACCAACGGGCTCTGGAAACACCATATATTTT.